These T cell receptor beta chains were read from a single sample in a study of PD-1 blockade in mismatch repair-deficient tumors. Data came from immunoSEQ multiplex PCR; TCRdb stores just in-frame clones and leaves some out. In the table there are about 51,000 clones, around 73% of which are singletons. Sequenced material: peripheral blood, taken 4 weeks after starting pembrolizumab. The receptors come from an adult with mismatch repair-deficient cancer. Both conserved end residues are part of each CDR3. D genes are given only for firm matches. Clone size is given for some rows only: seen once, a few or many times, or a class if the clone is expanded.

v_gene	j_gene	d_gene	abundance	len	CDR3nt	CDR3aa
TRBV5-1	TRBJ2-5	-	few	15	TGCGCCAGCAGCTTGGCCGGTAGCCCGCAAGAGACCCAGTACTTC	CASSLAGSPQETQYF
TRBV2	TRBJ1-4	-	-	15	TGTGCCAGCAGTGAAGGCGGGGGATCTAATGAAAAACTGTTTTTT	CASSEGGGSNEKLFF
TRBV7-9	TRBJ2-5	TRBD1	-	14	TGTGCCAGCAGCCGTGGACAGGGTTCCGAGACCCAGTACTTC	CASSRGQGSETQYF
TRBV10-3	TRBJ1-5	-	-	15	TGTGCCATCAGTGAGTCAAACCTAAGCAATCAGCCCCAGCATTTT	CAISESNLSNQPQHF
TRBV18	TRBJ2-7	TRBD2	-	14	TGTGCCAGCTCATCGGGGACTAGCGGCTACGAGCAGTACTTC	CASSSGTSGYEQYF
TRBV5-1	TRBJ1-1	-	-	13	TGCGCCAGTAGGGACGGCATGAACACTGAAGCTTTCTTT	CASRDGMNTEAFF
TRBV27	TRBJ2-2	TRBD2	-	17	TGTGCCAGCAGTTCTCATACTAGCGGGAGGCGGGCCGGGGAGCTGTTTTTT	CASSSHTSGRRAGELFF
TRBV27	TRBJ1-1	-	-	12	TGTGCCAGCAGACAGGGAGGAACTGAAGCTTTCTTT	CASRQGGTEAFF
TRBV18	TRBJ2-7	TRBD2	few	14	TGTGCCAGCTCATGGACTAGCGGGCCCTACGAGCAGTACTTC	CASSWTSGPYEQYF
TRBV29-1	TRBJ1-2	-	-	12	TGCAGCGTTGAGAGAGGGGATGGTGGCTACACCTTC	CSVERGDGGYTF
TRBV30	TRBJ2-7	TRBD2	-	15	TGTGCCCCCCCCTCAGAACTAGCGGGAACCTACGAGCAGTACTTC	CAPPSELAGTYEQYF
TRBV30	TRBJ2-7	TRBD2	-	14	TGTGCCTGGAAGGTAGTAGCGGGAGGAGGCGAGCAGTACTTC	CAWKVVAGGGEQYF
TRBV30	TRBJ1-4	TRBD1	-	16	TGTGCCTGGAGTACATCAAGGCCGGGGACAGGGGAAAAACTGTTTTTT	CAWSTSRPGTGEKLFF
TRBV7-3	TRBJ1-2	TRBD1	few	14	TGTGCCAGCAGCTTACCCGGGACAGGGGATGGCTACACCTTC	CASSLPGTGDGYTF
TRBV6-1	TRBJ1-2	-	-	13	TGTGCCAGCAAGGCAGGGAATCTCTATGGCTACACCTTC	CASKAGNLYGYTF
TRBV2	TRBJ1-5	-	-	17	TGTGCCAGCGTCGACTCGGGGGTCATGTTTCGCAATCAGCCCCAGCATTTT	CASVDSGVMFRNQPQHF
TRBV27	TRBJ2-3	TRBD2	-	15	TGTGCCAGCAGTCCAAGCGGGACTAGCACAGATACGCAGTATTTT	CASSPSGTSTDTQYF
TRBV10-1	TRBJ2-5	-	-	13	TGCGCCAGCAGTGCCGGGGGCGCTGAGACCCAGTACTTC	CASSAGGAETQYF
TRBV19	TRBJ2-2	-	-	13	TGTGCCAGTAGTATCCGGGCGGACGGGGAGCTGTTTTTT	CASSIRADGELFF
TRBV7-2	TRBJ2-7	-	-	14	TGTGCCAGCAGCCCTTACGGGGCTATAAACGAGCAGTACTTC	CASSPYGAINEQYF
TRBV29-1	TRBJ1-1	TRBD1	-	13	TGCAGCGCCAAGCCAGGGGGCTCGACTGAAGCTTTCTTT	CSAKPGGSTEAFF
TRBV9	TRBJ2-7	TRBD2	-	17	TGTGCCAGCAGCCCTGGGACTAGCGGGATCATTCCCTACGAGCAGTACTTC	CASSPGTSGIIPYEQYF
TRBV2	TRBJ2-5	TRBD2	few	15	TGTGCCAGCAGTGGAATGGAGCGGGAGCGAGAGACCCAGTACTTC	CASSGMERERETQYF
TRBV5-1	TRBJ1-2	-	-	15	TGTGCCAGCAGCTTGTCGGCCGTTCGCCGCCACGGCTACACCTTC	CASSLSAVRRHGYTF
TRBV11-3	TRBJ2-2	-	-	14	TGTGCCAGCAGCTATCGACAGAACACCGGGGAGCTGTTTTTT	CASSYRQNTGELFF
TRBV27	TRBJ1-4	-	-	15	TGTGCCAGCGGGAGATCCCGAGCAACTAATGAAAAACTGTTTTTT	CASGRSRATNEKLFF
TRBV5-6	TRBJ1-4	TRBD1	-	14	TGTGCCAGCAGCTTTCGGGACAGGGATGAAAAACTGTTTTTT	CASSFRDRDEKLFF
TRBV7-2	TRBJ2-5	-	-	13	TGTGCCAGCAGCACAGGGTTACAAGAGACCCAGTACTTC	CASSTGLQETQYF
TRBV2	TRBJ2-7	-	-	12	TGTGCCAGCAGCGGCAGCTCCTACGAGCAGTACTTC	CASSGSSYEQYF
TRBV11-3	TRBJ2-7	TRBD2	-	15	TGTGCCAGCAACTGGGCTAGCGGGAGCCCTTACGAGCAGTACTTC	CASNWASGSPYEQYF
TRBV6-1	TRBJ1-1	-	-	11	TGTGCCAGCGACGGAAACTCAGAAGCTTTCTTT	CASDGNSEAFF
TRBV6-1	TRBJ2-7	-	-	16	TGTGCCAGCAGTGAATATAGAGGGGGGACACGCTACGAGCAGTACTTC	CASSEYRGGTRYEQYF
TRBV11-3	TRBJ1-2	-	-	12	TGTGCCAGCAGCCAAGTCGGAGATGGCTACACCTTC	CASSQVGDGYTF
TRBV29-1	TRBJ2-7	TRBD1	few	11	TGCAGCGTGAAGACAGGGTACGAGCAGTACTTC	CSVKTGYEQYF
TRBV30	TRBJ1-2	-	-	11	TGTGCCTGGAGTTCCAGAGAGGGCTACACCTTC	CAWSSREGYTF
TRBV7-8	TRBJ2-1	TRBD2	few	15	TGTGCCAGCAGCGCCGCCGGGACTAGGGGCAATGAGCAGTTCTTC	CASSAAGTRGNEQFF
TRBV7-8	TRBJ1-4	TRBD1	-	15	TGTGCCAGCAGCGCAGGGACAGGGGGCGCGGGGGAACTGTTTTTT	CASSAGTGGAGELFF
TRBV6-1	TRBJ2-5	TRBD2	-	13	TGTGCCAGCCGACTAGCGGGAGTCGAGACCCAGTACTTC	CASRLAGVETQYF
TRBV11-2	TRBJ1-1	-	-	15	TGTGCCAGCAGCGCGGCAGGAAGAATGAACACTGAAGCTTTCTTT	CASSAAGRMNTEAFF
TRBV28	TRBJ1-5	TRBD1	-	15	TGTGCCAGCAGACCCGGGGACAGACAAAATCAGCCCCAGCATTTT	CASRPGDRQNQPQHF
TRBV7-8	TRBJ2-1	-	once	16	TGTGCCAGCAGTTGGAGGGCTAGCGGAGGGGGGAATGAGCAGTTCTTC	CASSWRASGGGNEQFF
TRBV4-1	TRBJ1-1	TRBD1	-	14	TGCGCCAGCAGCCAAGAGGGACAGGGGCTAGGAGCTTTCTTT	CASSQEGQGLGAFF
TRBV11-1	TRBJ2-7	TRBD1	-	18	TGTGCCAGCAGCTTAGAGGGCACCCAGGGACAGGGGGTCTACGAGCAGTACTTC	CASSLEGTQGQGVYEQYF
TRBV7-2	TRBJ2-1	-	few	15	TGTGCCAGCAGCCTGGGACTGAGGGTAGGTAGCCCCCAGTTCTTC	CASSLGLRVGSPQFF
TRBV9	TRBJ2-7	TRBD1	-	15	TGTGCCAGCAGCGGACAGGGCGAGCGGACAAGCGAGCAGTACTTC	CASSGQGERTSEQYF
TRBV27	TRBJ1-1	-	-	13	TGTGCCAGCAGTCGTGCAGTTGCCACTGAAGCTTTCTTT	CASSRAVATEAFF
TRBV6-1	TRBJ2-1	-	-	14	TGTGCCAGCAGTGATGGACAGAGAAACAATGAGCAGTTCTTC	CASSDGQRNNEQFF
TRBV6-5	TRBJ1-1	-	-	12	TGTGCCAGCAGTTATGACAGCGGTGAAGCTTTCTTT	CASSYDSGEAFF
TRBV5-1	TRBJ2-7	-	-	14	TGCGCCAGCAGCTTGGGAACTTCACTCTACGAGCAGTACTTC	CASSLGTSLYEQYF